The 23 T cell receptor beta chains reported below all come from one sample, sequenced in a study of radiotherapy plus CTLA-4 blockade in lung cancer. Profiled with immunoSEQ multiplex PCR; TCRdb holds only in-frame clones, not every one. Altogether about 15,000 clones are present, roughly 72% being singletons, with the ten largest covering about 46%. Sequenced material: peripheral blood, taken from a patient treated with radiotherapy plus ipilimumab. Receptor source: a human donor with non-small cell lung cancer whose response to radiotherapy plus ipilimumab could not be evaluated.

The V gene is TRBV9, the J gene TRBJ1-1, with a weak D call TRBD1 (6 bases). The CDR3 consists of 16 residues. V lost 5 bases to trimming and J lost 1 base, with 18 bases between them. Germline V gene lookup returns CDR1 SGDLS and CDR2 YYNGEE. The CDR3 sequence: CASREGGGGGNTEAFF. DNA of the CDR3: TGTGCCAGCAGGGAGGGGGGGGGTGGGGGGAACACTGAAGCTTTCTTT. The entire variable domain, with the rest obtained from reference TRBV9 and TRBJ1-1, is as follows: DSGVTQTPKHLITATGQRVTLRCSPRSGDLSVYWYQQSLDQGLQFLIQYYNGEERAKGNILERFSAQQFPDLHSELNLSSLELGDSALYFCASREGGGGGNTEAFFGQGTRLTVV.

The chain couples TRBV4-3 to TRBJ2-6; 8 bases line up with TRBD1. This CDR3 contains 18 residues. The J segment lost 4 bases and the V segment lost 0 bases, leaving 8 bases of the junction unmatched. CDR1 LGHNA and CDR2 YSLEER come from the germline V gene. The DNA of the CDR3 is TGCGCCAGCAGCCAAGAGGGGCAGGGGGCGGGAGGGGCCAACGTCCTGACTTTC. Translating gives CASSQEGQGAGGANVLTF.

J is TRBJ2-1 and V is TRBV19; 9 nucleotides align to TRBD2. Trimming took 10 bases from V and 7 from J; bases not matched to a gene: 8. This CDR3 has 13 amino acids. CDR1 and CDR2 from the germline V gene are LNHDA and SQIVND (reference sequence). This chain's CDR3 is CATASGGLNEQFF. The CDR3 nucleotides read TGTGCCACAGCCAGCGGGGGGTTAAATGAGCAGTTCTTC.

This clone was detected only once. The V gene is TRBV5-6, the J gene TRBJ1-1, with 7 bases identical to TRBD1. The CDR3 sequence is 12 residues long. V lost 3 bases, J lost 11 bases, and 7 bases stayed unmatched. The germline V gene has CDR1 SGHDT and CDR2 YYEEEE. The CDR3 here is CASSWAGTVAFF. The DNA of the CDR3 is TGTGCCAGCAGCTGGGCTGGGACAGTTGCTTTCTTT.

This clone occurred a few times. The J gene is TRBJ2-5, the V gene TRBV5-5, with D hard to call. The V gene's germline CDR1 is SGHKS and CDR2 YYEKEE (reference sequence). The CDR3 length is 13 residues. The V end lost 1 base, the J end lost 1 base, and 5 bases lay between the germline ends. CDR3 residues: CASSLTSQETQYF. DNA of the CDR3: TGTGCCAGCAGCTTGACATCCCAAGAGACCCAGTACTTC.

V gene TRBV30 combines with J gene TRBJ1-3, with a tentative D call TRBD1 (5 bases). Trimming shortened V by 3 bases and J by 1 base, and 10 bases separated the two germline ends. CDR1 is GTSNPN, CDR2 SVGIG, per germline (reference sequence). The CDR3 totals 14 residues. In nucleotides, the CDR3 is TGTGCCTGGAGCGCAGGGTTATCTGGAAACACCATATATTTT. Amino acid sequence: CAWSAGLSGNTIYF. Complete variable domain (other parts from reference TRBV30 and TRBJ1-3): SQTIHQWPATLVQPVGSPLSLECTVEGTSNPNLYWYRQAAGRGLQLLFYSVGIGQISSEVPQNLSASRPQDRQFILSSKKLLLSDSGFYLCAWSAGLSGNTIYFGEGSWLTVV.

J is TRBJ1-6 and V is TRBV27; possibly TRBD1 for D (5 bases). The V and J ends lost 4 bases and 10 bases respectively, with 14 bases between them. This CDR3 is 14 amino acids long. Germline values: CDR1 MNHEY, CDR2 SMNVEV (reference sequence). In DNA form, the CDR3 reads TGTGCCAGCAGTTCATTGACAGTCGGGTCACCCCTCCACTTT. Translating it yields CASSSLTVGSPLHF.

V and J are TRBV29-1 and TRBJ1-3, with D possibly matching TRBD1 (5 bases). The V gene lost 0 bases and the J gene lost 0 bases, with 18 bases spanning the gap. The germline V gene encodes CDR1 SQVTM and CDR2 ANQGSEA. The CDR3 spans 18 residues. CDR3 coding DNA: TGCAGCGTTGAAGAACCCTGGGGAAAGGGACTCTCTGGAAACACCATATATTTT. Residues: CSVEEPWGKGLSGNTIYF. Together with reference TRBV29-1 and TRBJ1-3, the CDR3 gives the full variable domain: SAVISQKPSRDICQRGTSLTIQCQVDSQVTMMFWYRQQPGQSLTLIATANQGSEATYESGFVIDKFPISRPNLTFSTLTVSNMSPEDSSIYLCSVEEPWGKGLSGNTIYFGEGSWLTVV.

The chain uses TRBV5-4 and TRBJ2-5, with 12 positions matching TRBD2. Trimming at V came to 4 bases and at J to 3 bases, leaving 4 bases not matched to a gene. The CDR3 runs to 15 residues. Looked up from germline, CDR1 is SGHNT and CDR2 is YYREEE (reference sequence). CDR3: CASSLRLAGEETQYF. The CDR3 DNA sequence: TGTGCCAGCAGCCTACGACTAGCGGGGGAAGAGACCCAGTACTTC.

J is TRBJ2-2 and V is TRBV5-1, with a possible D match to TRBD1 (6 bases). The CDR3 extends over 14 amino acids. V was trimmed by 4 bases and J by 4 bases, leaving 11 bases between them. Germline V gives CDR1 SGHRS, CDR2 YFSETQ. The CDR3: CASSTQGTTGELFF. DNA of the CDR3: TGCGCCAGCAGCACACAGGGTACCACCGGGGAGCTGTTTTTT.

CDR3: CASLSGQGSYEQYF. Written as DNA, the CDR3 is TGTGCCAGCTTGTCGGGACAGGGTTCTTACGAGCAGTACTTC. The chain is built from TRBV7-3 and TRBJ2-7; 9 bases are shared with TRBD1. The V and J ends lost 8 bases and 4 bases, in that order; junction bases with no gene match: 9. The CDR3 length is 14 residues. Germline V gene lookup returns CDR1 SGHTA and CDR2 FQGTGA.

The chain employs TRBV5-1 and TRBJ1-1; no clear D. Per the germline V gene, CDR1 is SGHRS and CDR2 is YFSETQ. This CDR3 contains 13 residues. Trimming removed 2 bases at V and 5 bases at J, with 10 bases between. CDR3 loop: CASSFTTGTEAFF. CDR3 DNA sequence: TGCGCCAGCAGCTTCACGACGGGTACTGAAGCTTTCTTT.

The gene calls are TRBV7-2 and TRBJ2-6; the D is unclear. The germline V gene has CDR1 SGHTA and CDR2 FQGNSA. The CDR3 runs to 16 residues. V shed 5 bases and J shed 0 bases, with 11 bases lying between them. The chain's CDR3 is CASSQSSGSGANVLTF. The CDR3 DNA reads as TGTGCCAGCAGCCAATCATCGGGCTCTGGGGCCAACGTCCTGACTTTC.

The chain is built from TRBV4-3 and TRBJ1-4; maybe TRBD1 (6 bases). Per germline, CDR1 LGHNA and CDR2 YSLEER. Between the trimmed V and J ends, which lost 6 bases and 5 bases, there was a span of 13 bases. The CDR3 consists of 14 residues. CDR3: CASSHFGQNEKLFF. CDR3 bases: TGCGCCAGCAGTCACTTTGGACAGAATGAAAAACTGTTTTTT.

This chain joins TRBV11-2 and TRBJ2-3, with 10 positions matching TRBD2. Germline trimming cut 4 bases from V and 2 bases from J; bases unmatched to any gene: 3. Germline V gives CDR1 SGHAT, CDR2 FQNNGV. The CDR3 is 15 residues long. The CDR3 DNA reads TGTGCCAGCAGCTATAGCGGGGGGAACACAGATACGCAGTATTTT. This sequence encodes CASSYSGGNTDTQYF.

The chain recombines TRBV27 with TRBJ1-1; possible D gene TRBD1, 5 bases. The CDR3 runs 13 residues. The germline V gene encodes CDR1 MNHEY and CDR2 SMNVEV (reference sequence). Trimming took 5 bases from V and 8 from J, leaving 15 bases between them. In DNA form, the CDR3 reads TGTGCCAGCAGTCAGGTCGTTTCAGGGGAAGCTTTCTTT. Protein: CASSQVVSGEAFF.

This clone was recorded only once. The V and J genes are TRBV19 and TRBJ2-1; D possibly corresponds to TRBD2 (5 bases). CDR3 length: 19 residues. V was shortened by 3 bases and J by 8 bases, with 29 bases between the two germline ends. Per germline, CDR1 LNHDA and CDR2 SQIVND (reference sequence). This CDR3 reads CASSMGRVGVGTFRYEQFF. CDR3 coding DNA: TGTGCCAGTAGTATGGGTCGGGTCGGGGTGGGAACCTTTAGGTATGAGCAGTTCTTC.

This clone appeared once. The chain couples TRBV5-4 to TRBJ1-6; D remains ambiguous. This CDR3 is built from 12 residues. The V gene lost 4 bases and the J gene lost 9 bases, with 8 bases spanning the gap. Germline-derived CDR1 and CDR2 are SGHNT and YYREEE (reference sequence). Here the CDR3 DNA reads TGTGCCAGCAGCCACCCGGGTTCACCCCTCCACTTT. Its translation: CASSHPGSPLHF. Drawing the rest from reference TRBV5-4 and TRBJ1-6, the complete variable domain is ETGVTQSPTHLIKTRGQQVTLRCSSQSGHNTVSWYQQALGQGPQFIFQYYREEENGRGNFPPRFSGLQFPNYSSELNVNALELDDSALYLCASSHPGSPLHFGNGTRLTVT.

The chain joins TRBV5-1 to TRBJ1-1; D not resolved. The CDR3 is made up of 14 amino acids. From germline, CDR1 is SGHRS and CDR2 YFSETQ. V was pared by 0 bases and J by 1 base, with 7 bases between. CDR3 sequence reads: CASSLVAENTEAFF. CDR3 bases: TGCGCCAGCAGCTTGGTGGCGGAGAACACTGAAGCTTTCTTT.

The CDR3 is CASSPQGAEAFF. The DNA of the CDR3 is TGTGCCAGCAGTCCACAGGGTGCTGAAGCTTTCTTT. The chain uses TRBV27 and TRBJ1-1; D is perhaps TRBD1 (6 bases). V gave up 5 bases and J gave up 6 bases, with 10 bases separating them. This CDR3 spans 12 amino acids. Per germline, CDR1 MNHEY and CDR2 SMNVEV (reference sequence).

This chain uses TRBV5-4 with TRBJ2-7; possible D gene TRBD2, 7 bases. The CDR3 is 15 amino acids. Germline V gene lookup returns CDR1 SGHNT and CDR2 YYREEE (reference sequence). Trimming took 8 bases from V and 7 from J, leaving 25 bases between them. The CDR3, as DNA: TGTGCCAGTGGCCCGGGACAAACCTTGGGGGGGGAGCAGTACTTC. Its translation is CASGPGQTLGGEQYF.

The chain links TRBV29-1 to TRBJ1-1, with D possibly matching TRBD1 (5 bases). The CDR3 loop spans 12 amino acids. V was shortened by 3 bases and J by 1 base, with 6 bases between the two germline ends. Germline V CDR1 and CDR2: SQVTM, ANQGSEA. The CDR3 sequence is CSVDQGNTEAFF. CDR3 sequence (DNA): TGCAGCGTTGACCAGGGGAACACTGAAGCTTTCTTT.

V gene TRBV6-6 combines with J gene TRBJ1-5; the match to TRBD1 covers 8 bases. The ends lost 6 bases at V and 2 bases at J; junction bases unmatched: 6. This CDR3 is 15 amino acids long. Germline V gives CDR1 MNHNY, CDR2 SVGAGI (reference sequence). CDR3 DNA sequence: TGTGCCAGCAGCTTGACAGGGGTGGGCAATCAGCCCCAGCATTTT. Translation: CASSLTGVGNQPQHF.